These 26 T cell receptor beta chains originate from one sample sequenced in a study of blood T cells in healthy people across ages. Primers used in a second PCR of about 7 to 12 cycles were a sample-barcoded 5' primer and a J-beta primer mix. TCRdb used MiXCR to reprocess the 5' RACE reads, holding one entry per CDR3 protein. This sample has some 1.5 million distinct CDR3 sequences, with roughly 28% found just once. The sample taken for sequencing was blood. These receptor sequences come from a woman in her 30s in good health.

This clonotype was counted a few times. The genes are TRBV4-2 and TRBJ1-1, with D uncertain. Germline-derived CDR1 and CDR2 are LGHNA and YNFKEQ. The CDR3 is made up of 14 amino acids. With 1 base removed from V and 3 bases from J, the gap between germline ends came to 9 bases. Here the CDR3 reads CASSQAGRDTEAFF. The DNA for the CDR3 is TGTGCCAGCAGCCAAGCCGGGCGGGACACTGAAGCTTTCTTT.

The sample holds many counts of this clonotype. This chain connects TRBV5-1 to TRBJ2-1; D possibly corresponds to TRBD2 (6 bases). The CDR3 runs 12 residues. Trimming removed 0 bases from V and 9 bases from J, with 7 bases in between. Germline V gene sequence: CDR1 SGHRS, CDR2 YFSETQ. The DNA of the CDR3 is TGCGCCAGCAGCTTGGTACTAGCTGAGCAGTTCTTC. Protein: CASSLVLAEQFF.

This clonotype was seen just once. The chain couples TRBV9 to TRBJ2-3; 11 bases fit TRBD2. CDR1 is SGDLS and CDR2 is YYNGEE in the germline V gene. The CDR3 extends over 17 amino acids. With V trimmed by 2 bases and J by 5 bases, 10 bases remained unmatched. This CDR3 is CASSVFPVAGGLDTQYF. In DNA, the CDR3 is TGTGCCAGCAGCGTCTTCCCTGTAGCGGGAGGGCTAGATACGCAGTATTTT. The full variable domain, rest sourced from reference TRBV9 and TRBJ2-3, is DSGVTQTPKHLITATGQRVTLRCSPRSGDLSVYWYQQSLDQGLQFLIQYYNGEERAKGNILERFSAQQFPDLHSELNLSSLELGDSALYFCASSVFPVAGGLDTQYFGPGTRLTVL.

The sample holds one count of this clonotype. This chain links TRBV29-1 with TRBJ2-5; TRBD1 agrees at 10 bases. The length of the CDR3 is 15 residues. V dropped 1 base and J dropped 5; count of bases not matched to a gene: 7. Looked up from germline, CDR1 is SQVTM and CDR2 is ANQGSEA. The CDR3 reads CSVEGSDRGKETQYF. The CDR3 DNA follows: TGCAGCGTTGAAGGCTCGGACAGGGGGAAGGAGACCCAGTACTTC.

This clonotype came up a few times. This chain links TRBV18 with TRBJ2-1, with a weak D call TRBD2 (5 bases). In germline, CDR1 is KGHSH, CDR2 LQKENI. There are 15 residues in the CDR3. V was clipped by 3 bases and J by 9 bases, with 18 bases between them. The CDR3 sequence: CASSPSDLPHTEQFF. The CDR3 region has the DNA TGTGCCAGCTCACCTAGCGACCTTCCCCATACTGAGCAGTTCTTC.

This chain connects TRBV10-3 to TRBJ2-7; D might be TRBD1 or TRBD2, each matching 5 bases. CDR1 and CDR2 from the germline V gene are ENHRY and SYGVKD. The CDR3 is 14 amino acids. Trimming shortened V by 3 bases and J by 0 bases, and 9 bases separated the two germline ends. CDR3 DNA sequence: TGTGCCATCAGTGATTCAGGGAGCTCCTACGAGCAGTACTTC. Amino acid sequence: CAISDSGSSYEQYF.

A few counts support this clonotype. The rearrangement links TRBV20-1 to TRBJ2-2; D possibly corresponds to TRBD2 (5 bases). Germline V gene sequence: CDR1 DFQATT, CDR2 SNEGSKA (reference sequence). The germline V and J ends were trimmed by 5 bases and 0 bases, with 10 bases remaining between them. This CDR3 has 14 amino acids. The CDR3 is CSAAGASNTGELFF. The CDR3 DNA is TGCAGTGCTGCGGGTGCCTCGAACACCGGGGAGCTGTTTTTT.

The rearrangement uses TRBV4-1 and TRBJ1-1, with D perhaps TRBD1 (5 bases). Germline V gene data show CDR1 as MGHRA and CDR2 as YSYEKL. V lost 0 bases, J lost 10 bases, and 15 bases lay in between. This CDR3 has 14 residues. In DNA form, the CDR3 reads TGCGCCAGCAGCCAAGATCAGAGCCAAGGGGTAGCTTTCTTT. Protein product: CASSQDQSQGVAFF.

CDR3 in amino acids: CASSPVVASYEQYF. As DNA, the CDR3 is TGTGCCAGCAGCCCCGTGGTTGCGTCCTACGAGCAGTACTTC. The chain joins TRBV3-1 to TRBJ2-7; no definite D call. The V gene's germline CDR1 is LGHDT and CDR2 YNNKEL (reference sequence). V lost 4 bases and J 1 base, leaving 11 bases between the germline ends. This CDR3 region has 14 residues.

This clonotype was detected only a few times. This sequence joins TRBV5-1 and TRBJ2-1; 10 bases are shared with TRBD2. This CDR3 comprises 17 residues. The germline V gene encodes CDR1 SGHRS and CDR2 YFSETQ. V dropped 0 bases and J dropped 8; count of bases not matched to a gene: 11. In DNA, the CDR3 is TGCGCCAGCAGCTTGGCCGTTAGCTCTAGCGGGAGCTATGAGCAGTTCTTC. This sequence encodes CASSLAVSSSGSYEQFF.

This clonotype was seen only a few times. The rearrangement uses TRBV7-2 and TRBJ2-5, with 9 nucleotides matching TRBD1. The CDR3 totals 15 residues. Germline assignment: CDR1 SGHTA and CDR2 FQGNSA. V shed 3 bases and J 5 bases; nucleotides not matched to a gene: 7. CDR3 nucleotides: TGTGCCAGCAGCTTGATAACAGGGGGCGAGGAGACCCAGTACTTC. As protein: CASSLITGGEETQYF.

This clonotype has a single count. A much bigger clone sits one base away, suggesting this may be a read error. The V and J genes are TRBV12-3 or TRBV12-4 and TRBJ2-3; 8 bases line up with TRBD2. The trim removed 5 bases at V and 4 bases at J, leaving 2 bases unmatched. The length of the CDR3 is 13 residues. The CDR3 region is CASSMTSADTQYF. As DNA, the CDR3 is TGTGCCAGCAGTATGACTAGCGCAGATACGCAGTATTTT.

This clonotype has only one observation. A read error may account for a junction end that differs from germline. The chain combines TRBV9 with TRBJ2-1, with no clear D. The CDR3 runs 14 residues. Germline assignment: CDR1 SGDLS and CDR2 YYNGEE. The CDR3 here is CASSVTGLYNGQFF. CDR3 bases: TGTGCCAGCAGCGTTACCGGGCTCTACAATGGGCAGTTCTTC.

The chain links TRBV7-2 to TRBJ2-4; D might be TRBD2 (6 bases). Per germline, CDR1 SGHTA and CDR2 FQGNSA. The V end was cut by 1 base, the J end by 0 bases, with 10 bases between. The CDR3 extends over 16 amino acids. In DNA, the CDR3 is TGTGCCAGCAGCTTAGAGGCGGGGATAGCCAAAAACATTCAGTACTTC. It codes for CASSLEAGIAKNIQYF. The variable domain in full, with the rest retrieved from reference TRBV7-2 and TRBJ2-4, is GAGVSQSPSNKVTEKGKDVELRCDPISGHTALYWYRQSLGQGLEFLIYFQGNSAPDKSGLPSDRFSAERTGGSVSTLTIQRTQQEDSAVYLCASSLEAGIAKNIQYFGAGTRLSVL.

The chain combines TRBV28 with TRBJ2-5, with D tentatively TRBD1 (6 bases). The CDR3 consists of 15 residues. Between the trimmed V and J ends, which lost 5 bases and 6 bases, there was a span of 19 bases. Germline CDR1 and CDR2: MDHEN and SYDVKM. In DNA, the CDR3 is TGTGCCAGCAGTCTTACAGGGTATATCGGAAAGACCCAGTACTTC. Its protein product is CASSLTGYIGKTQYF.

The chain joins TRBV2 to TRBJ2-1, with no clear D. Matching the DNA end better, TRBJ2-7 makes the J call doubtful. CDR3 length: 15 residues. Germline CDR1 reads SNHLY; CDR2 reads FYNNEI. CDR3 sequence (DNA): TGTGCCAGCAGTGGGGCCAGAAGTTATACCTACGAGCAGTACTTC. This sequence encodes CASSGARSYTYEQYF.

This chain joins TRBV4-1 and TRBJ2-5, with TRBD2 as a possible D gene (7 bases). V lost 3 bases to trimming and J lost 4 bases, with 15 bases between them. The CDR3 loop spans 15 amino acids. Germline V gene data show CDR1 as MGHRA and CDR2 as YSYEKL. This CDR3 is CASSQSGGALETQYF. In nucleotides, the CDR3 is TGCGCCAGCAGCCAGAGTGGGGGGGCTTTAGAGACCCAGTACTTC.

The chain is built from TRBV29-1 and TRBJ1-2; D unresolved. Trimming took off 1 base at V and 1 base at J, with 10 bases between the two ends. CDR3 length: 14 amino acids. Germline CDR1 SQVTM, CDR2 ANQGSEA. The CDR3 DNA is TGCAGCGTTGAAGTAAACGGGATTAACTATGGCTACACCTTC. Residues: CSVEVNGINYGYTF.

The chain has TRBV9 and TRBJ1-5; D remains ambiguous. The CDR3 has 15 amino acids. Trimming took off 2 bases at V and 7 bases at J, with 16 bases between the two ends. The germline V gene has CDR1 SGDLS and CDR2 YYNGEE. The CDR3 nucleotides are TGTGCCAGCAGCGTGACTGGCCAGATGGGACAGCCCCAGCATTTT. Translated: CASSVTGQMGQPQHF. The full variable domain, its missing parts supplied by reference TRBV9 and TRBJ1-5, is DSGVTQTPKHLITATGQRVTLRCSPRSGDLSVYWYQQSLDQGLQFLIQYYNGEERAKGNILERFSAQQFPDLHSELNLSSLELGDSALYFCASSVTGQMGQPQHFGDGTRLSIL.

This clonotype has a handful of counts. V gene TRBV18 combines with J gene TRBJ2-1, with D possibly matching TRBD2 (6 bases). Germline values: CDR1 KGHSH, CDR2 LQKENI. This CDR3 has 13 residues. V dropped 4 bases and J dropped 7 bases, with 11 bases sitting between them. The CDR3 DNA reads TGTGCCAGCTCACAAAGCCTAGCGAATGAGCAGTTCTTC. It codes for CASSQSLANEQFF.

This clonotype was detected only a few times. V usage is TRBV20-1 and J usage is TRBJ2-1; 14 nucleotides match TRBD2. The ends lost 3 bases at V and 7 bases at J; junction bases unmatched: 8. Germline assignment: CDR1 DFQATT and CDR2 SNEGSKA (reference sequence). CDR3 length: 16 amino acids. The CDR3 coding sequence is TGCAGTGCTAGTGATCCCCGGACTAGCGGGAGGAATGAGCAGTTCTTC. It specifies CSASDPRTSGRNEQFF.

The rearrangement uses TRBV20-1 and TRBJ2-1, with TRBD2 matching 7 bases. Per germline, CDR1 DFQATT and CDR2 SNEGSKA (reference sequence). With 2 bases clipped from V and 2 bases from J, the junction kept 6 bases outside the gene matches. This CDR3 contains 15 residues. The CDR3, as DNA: TGCAGTGCTAGACCCCCTAGCGGAGCCTACAATGAGCAGTTCTTC. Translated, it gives CSARPPSGAYNEQFF.

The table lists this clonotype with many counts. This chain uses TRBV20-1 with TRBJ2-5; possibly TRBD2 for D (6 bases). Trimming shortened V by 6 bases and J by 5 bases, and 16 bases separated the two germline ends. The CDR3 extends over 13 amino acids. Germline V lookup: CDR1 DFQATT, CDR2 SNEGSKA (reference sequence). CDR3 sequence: CSAHSGPRETQYF. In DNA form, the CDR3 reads TGCAGTGCCCATAGCGGACCTAGGGAGACCCAGTACTTC.

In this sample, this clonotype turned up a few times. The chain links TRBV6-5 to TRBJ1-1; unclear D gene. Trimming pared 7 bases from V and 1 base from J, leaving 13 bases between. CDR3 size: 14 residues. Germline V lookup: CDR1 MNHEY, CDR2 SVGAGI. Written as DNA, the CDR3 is TGTGCCAGCAAAAAAATTAGGACGAACACTGAAGCTTTCTTT. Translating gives CASKKIRTNTEAFF.

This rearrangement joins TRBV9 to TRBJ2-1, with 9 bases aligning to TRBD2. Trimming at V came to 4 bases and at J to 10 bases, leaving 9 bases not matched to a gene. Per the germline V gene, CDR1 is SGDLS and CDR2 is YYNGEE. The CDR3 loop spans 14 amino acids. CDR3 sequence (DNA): TGTGCCAGCAGCCCGCGGGGGGGCCTAGGAGAGCAGTTCTTC. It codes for CASSPRGGLGEQFF.

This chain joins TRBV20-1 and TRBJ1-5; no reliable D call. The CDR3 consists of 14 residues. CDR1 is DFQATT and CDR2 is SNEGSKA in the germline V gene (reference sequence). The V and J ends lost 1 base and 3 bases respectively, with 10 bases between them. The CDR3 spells CSARGRRLNQPQHF. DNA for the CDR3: TGCAGTGCTAGAGGTCGCCGGCTCAATCAGCCCCAGCATTTT.